One sample yielded the 8 T cell receptor beta chains listed below, sequenced in a study of regulatory T cells in long-lasting Graves disease. Arm-PCR of CDR3 regions with iRepertoire HTBI primers generated TCR beta libraries. TCRdb processed the multiplex PCR reads anew with MiXCR; each CDR3 protein has one entry. The data hold around 400,000 distinct CDR3 sequences, with around 11% observed a single time. Stated time point: newly diagnosed GD, antithyroid drugs for less than 3 months. Extracted PBMC RNA gave rise to the TCR library. The data were also submitted as part of a second study, on T cells in Graves' hyperthyroidism and ophthalmopathy.

Specimen: peripheral blood mononuclear cells (PBMCs), collected at new diagnosis, from a patient treated with antithyroid drugs. These receptors were obtained from a woman under 30 with Graves disease.

This clonotype turned up a few times. This chain uses TRBV4-1 with TRBJ2-7; D gene uncertain. V gave up 0 bases and J gave up 6 bases, with 12 bases separating them. The CDR3 covers 14 residues. Germline CDR1 MGHRA, CDR2 YSYEKL. CDR3 loop: CASSQDILIGEQYF. In DNA, the CDR3 is TGCGCCAGCAGCCAAGACATCCTTATTGGCGAGCAGTACTTC.

This clonotype came up many times. The V gene is TRBV7-3, the J gene TRBJ2-2; a weak D match, TRBD1 (6 bases). The CDR3 covers 14 residues. V dropped 3 bases and J dropped 7 bases, with 12 bases sitting between them. The germline gives CDR1 SGHTA, CDR2 FQGTGA. The CDR3 loop reads CASSFLGANGELFF. The CDR3 DNA follows: TGTGCCAGCAGCTTCTTGGGGGCGAACGGGGAGCTGTTTTTT.

This clonotype was counted a few times. CDR3 coding DNA: TGCAGTGCTTTTAGGGGGTCCGGATACAATGAGCAGTTCTTC. This codes for CSAFRGSGYNEQFF. This chain joins TRBV20-1 and TRBJ2-1; possibly TRBD1 for D (6 bases). CDR1 and CDR2 (germline): DFQATT, SNEGSKA (reference sequence). The CDR3 sequence is 14 residues long. V was clipped by 5 bases and J by 4 bases, with 15 bases between them.

The rearrangement joins TRBV6-1 to TRBJ2-1, with TRBD1 as a possible D gene (6 bases). The ends were cut back, 0 bases at V and 6 bases at J, with 9 bases in the middle. The CDR3 is 14 residues long. From germline, CDR1 is MNHNS and CDR2 SASEGT. This CDR3 is CASSEAGTPNEQFF. The DNA of the CDR3 is TGTGCCAGCAGTGAAGCCGGGACACCCAATGAGCAGTTCTTC.

This clonotype was picked up many times. V and J are TRBV7-9 and TRBJ2-1, with D hard to call. V was clipped by 6 bases and J by 6 bases, with 12 bases between them. CDR1 SEHNR and CDR2 FQNEAQ come from the germline V gene (reference sequence). This CDR3 comprises 13 residues. The CDR3 sequence is CASRSGLVNEQFF. DNA for the CDR3: TGTGCCAGCAGATCCGGGCTAGTCAATGAGCAGTTCTTC.

This clonotype occurred many times. This chain connects TRBV12-3 or TRBV12-4 to TRBJ1-2, with TRBD1 matching 8 bases. This CDR3 contains 13 residues. Unmatched junction bases numbered 2, after V lost 5 bases and J lost 3 bases. CDR3: CASSVDRDYGYTF. The CDR3, as DNA: TGTGCCAGCAGTGTGGACAGGGACTATGGCTACACCTTC.

This clonotype was recorded at least ten times. The chain links TRBV27 to TRBJ2-7; 8 bases are shared with TRBD2. From germline, CDR1 is MNHEY and CDR2 SMNVEV (reference sequence). With 4 bases clipped from V and 6 bases from J, the junction kept 14 bases outside the gene matches. This CDR3 is 16 amino acids long. The CDR3 DNA is TGTGCCAGCAGTTCCTACGTGCGGGGGGCGAGAGGCGAGCAGTACGTC. Encoded protein: CASSSYVRGARGEQYV.

This clonotype was observed a few times. It may be a read error: a sequence one base away is much more abundant. This chain connects TRBV2 to TRBJ2-7, with 9 positions matching TRBD1. The germline gives CDR1 SNHLY, CDR2 FYNNEI. The CDR3 consists of 15 residues. In nucleotides, the CDR3 is TGTACCAGCAGTGGGTACAGGGGGCGCCCCTACGAGCAGTACTTC. Protein product: CTSSGYRGRPYEQYF.